This passage covers 23 T cell receptor beta chains from one sample sequenced in a study of cytomegalovirus exposure and HLA in healthy donors. It was with 60 Vbeta and 13 Jbeta primers that the PCR ran. Sequencing was performed with immunoSEQ multiplex PCR; in TCRdb, only in-frame clones are kept and a portion is missing. The sample lists 200,000 or so clones, more than 70% occurring once. The source material was PBMCs. The receptors come from a boy between 10 and 17 years old in good health and CMV-seronegative.

This clone has only one observation. This chain joins TRBV9 and TRBJ2-3; 12 bases fit TRBD2. CDR1 is SGDLS, CDR2 YYNGEE, per germline. Trimming at V came to 3 bases and at J to 6 bases, leaving 11 bases not matched to a gene. This CDR3 spans 17 amino acids. The DNA for the CDR3 is TGTGCCAGCAGCGCGGCCCCTAGCGGGGGGGCCGGGGATACGCAGTATTTT. Its protein is CASSAAPSGGAGDTQYF.

The CDR3 here is CASSTRGATWVVGAFF. CDR3 nucleotides: TGTGCCAGCAGCACTCGCGGGGCGACGTGGGTTGTGGGGGCTTTCTTT. The genes are TRBV5-6 and TRBJ1-1, with D perhaps TRBD1 (5 bases). Germline V gene sequence: CDR1 SGHDT, CDR2 YYEEEE. The CDR3 sequence is 16 residues long. The V end lost 4 bases, the J end lost 11 bases, and 27 bases lay between the germline ends.

The chain recombines TRBV9 with TRBJ2-1; D is uncertain. CDR3 size: 12 residues. CDR1 is SGDLS and CDR2 is YYNGEE in the germline V gene. Trimming cost V 0 bases and J 8 bases, with 6 bases left between them. CDR3 sequence (DNA): TGTGCCAGCAGCGTAGTTCCCGATGAGCAGTTCTTC. Translation: CASSVVPDEQFF.

The J gene is TRBJ2-5, the V gene TRBV27, with 10 bases fitting TRBD1. In germline, CDR1 is MNHEY, CDR2 SMNVEV (reference sequence). The CDR3 runs to 13 residues. V shed 7 bases and J 5 bases; nucleotides not matched to a gene: 4. This CDR3 reads CASTWTGGETQYF. The CDR3 bases are TGTGCCAGCACCTGGACAGGGGGGGAGACCCAGTACTTC.

This clone has a single count. The CDR3 DNA is TGTGCCAGCAGTTACTCGGGACACGGGAATGAAAAACTGTTTTTT. Encoded protein: CASSYSGHGNEKLFF. The chain links TRBV6-5 to TRBJ1-4, with D perhaps matching TRBD1 (6 bases). Trimming removed 0 bases from V and 5 bases from J, with 10 bases in between. CDR1 is MNHEY and CDR2 is SVGAGI in the germline V gene. The CDR3 totals 15 residues.

This chain connects TRBV7-8 to TRBJ2-7, with a weak D call TRBD2 (7 bases). Trimming shortened V by 5 bases and J by 1 base, and 18 bases separated the two germline ends. CDR3 length equals 16 residues. The germline V gene has CDR1 SGHVS and CDR2 FQNEAQ. CDR3 sequence (DNA): TGTGCCAGCAGCCCTCCCGGGGGGCTTGGATCCTACGAGCAGTACTTC. Translation: CASSPPGGLGSYEQYF.

A word on this clone: A junction end diverges from the germline sequence, so it may reflect a read error. V usage is TRBV6-5 and J usage is TRBJ2-5, with 7 bases aligning to TRBD1. In germline, CDR1 is MNHEY, CDR2 SVGAGI. The CDR3 is 14 residues long. This CDR3 is CANSYSTGRETQYF. The CDR3 DNA sequence: TGTGCCAACAGTTACTCGACAGGGCGGGAGACCCAGTACTTC.

The CDR3 sequence is CASSVLPGRTGELFF. CDR3 DNA: TGTGCCAGCTCAGTTCTTCCAGGGCGCACCGGGGAGCTGTTTTTT. The chain links TRBV18 to TRBJ2-2; D might be TRBD1 (5 bases). Germline V gives CDR1 KGHSH, CDR2 LQKENI. V lost 5 bases and J 4 bases, leaving 14 bases between the germline ends. This CDR3 spans 15 amino acids.

The chain combines TRBV14 with TRBJ2-1; 14 nucleotides align to TRBD2. The CDR3 spans 17 residues. Germline lookup yields CDR1 SGHDN and CDR2 FVKESK. The V and J ends lost 4 bases and 10 bases, in that order; junction bases with no gene match: 12. CDR3 DNA sequence: TGTGCCAGCAGCCTTATCACGACTAGCGGGAGGGCCCGGGAGCAGTTCTTC. It encodes CASSLITTSGRAREQFF.

This sequence joins TRBV6-5 and TRBJ2-3; tentative D call: TRBD2 (6 bases). The germline CDR1 and CDR2 sequences are MNHEY and SVGAGI. The CDR3 has 15 amino acids. The V gene lost 4 bases and the J gene lost 1 base, with 12 bases spanning the gap. The CDR3 loop reads CASSSPSGGTDTQYF. The DNA for the CDR3 is TGTGCCAGCAGTTCCCCCTCGGGGGGCACAGATACGCAGTATTTT.

V usage is TRBV2 and J usage is TRBJ2-2; TRBD2 aligns across 9 bases. Looked up from germline, CDR1 is SNHLY and CDR2 is FYNNEI. V dropped 4 bases and J dropped 4; count of bases not matched to a gene: 7. This CDR3 has 16 amino acids. The CDR3 protein is CASSVGREGVTGELFF. In DNA form, the CDR3 reads TGTGCCAGCAGTGTAGGGCGGGAGGGTGTCACCGGGGAGCTGTTTTTT.

In the case of this clone: The junction does not match germline at one end; this may be a read error. The rearrangement uses TRBV5-6 and TRBJ2-7; 7 positions agree with TRBD1. The CDR3 is 14 amino acids. Germline lookup yields CDR1 SGHDT and CDR2 YYEEEE. The CDR3 bases are TGTGCCAGCAGCTACTCCGGGACAGTCTACGAGCAGCACTTC. Its protein product is CASSYSGTVYEQHF.

This clone was counted once. J is TRBJ2-5 and V is TRBV27, with D tentatively TRBD2 (5 bases). The CDR3 has 15 residues. V dropped 7 bases and J dropped 2 bases, with 17 bases sitting between them. Germline V gene data show CDR1 as MNHEY and CDR2 as SMNVEV (reference sequence). The DNA for the CDR3 is TGTGCCAGCAACTCCCGGGAACAGCCGCAAGAGACCCAGTACTTC. Amino acid sequence: CASNSREQPQETQYF.

Written as DNA, the CDR3 is TGCGCCAGCAGCAAACCTCCTTGGCGGGAACTTTTTGCAACTAATGAAAAACTGTTTTTT. Translation gives CASSKPPWRELFATNEKLFF. V and J are TRBV4-1 and TRBJ1-4; unclear D gene. From germline, CDR1 is MGHRA and CDR2 YSYEKL. CDR3 length: 20 amino acids. The V and J ends lost 5 bases and 0 bases respectively, with 25 bases between them.

V usage is TRBV2 and J usage is TRBJ2-5; possibly TRBD2 for D (5 bases). Looked up from germline, CDR1 is SNHLY and CDR2 is FYNNEI. V was clipped by 4 bases and J by 5 bases, with 8 bases between them. The CDR3 loop spans 12 amino acids. The CDR3 sequence: CASSVGGETQYF. The DNA for the CDR3 is TGTGCCAGCAGTGTCGGCGGGGAGACCCAGTACTTC.

The rearrangement uses TRBV30 and TRBJ2-7; 7 nucleotides line up with TRBD1. Trimming took 5 bases from V and 2 from J; bases not matched to a gene: 3. The CDR3 runs 12 residues. Germline loops: CDR1 GTSNPN, CDR2 SVGIG (reference sequence). CDR3 in amino acids: CAWGQATYEQYF. As DNA, the CDR3 is TGTGCCTGGGGACAGGCGACCTACGAGCAGTACTTC.

The chain joins TRBV11-2 to TRBJ1-3; D gene uncertain. Trimming pared 1 base from V and 2 bases from J, leaving 6 bases between. The CDR3 has 14 amino acids. Per germline, CDR1 SGHAT and CDR2 FQNNGV. The CDR3 DNA reads TGTGCCAGCAGCTTAGTTGCAGCTGGAAACACCATATATTTT. It encodes CASSLVAAGNTIYF.

The chain couples TRBV9 to TRBJ1-2; D remains unclear. Germline CDR1 and CDR2: SGDLS and YYNGEE. The CDR3 runs 13 residues. The V and J ends lost 6 bases and 3 bases respectively, with 12 bases between them. The CDR3 loop reads CASTTAAHYGYTF. CDR3 coding DNA: TGTGCCAGCACCACGGCGGCCCACTATGGCTACACCTTC.

The chain uses TRBV28 and TRBJ2-7; tentatively, D is TRBD2 (5 bases). The CDR3 length is 15 residues. V lost 6 bases, J lost 0 bases, and 15 bases lay in between. Germline assignment: CDR1 MDHEN and CDR2 SYDVKM. The CDR3 reads CASSSSGTDSYEQYF. The DNA of the CDR3 is TGTGCCAGCAGCTCGAGCGGAACTGACTCCTACGAGCAGTACTTC.

V and J are TRBV9 and TRBJ1-4; the match to TRBD1 covers 9 bases. The germline V gene has CDR1 SGDLS and CDR2 YYNGEE. CDR3 length: 15 residues. J lost 4 bases, V lost 0 bases, and 1 base had no gene match. The CDR3 loop is CASSVGDRDNEKLFF. DNA for the CDR3: TGTGCCAGCAGCGTAGGGGACAGGGATAATGAAAAACTGTTTTTT.

This rearrangement joins TRBV2 to TRBJ2-7; D remains unclear. The CDR3 sequence is 13 residues long. The germline CDR1 and CDR2 sequences are SNHLY and FYNNEI. V gave up 3 bases and J gave up 3 bases, with 9 bases separating them. The CDR3 nucleotides read TGTGCCAGCAGTGATGAAGCTGACTACGAGCAGTACTTC. Translation gives CASSDEADYEQYF. Complete variable domain (other parts from reference TRBV2 and TRBJ2-7): EPEVTQTPSHQVTQMGQEVILRCVPISNHLYFYWYRQILGQKVEFLVSFYNNEISEKSEIFDDQFSVERPDGSNFTLKIRSTKLEDSAMYFCASSDEADYEQYFGPGTRLTVT.

V and J are TRBV4-3 and TRBJ2-2, with unresolved D. Trimming removed 3 bases at V and 5 bases at J, with 4 bases between. The CDR3 has 12 amino acids. CDR1 LGHNA and CDR2 YSLEER come from the germline V gene. The CDR3 DNA follows: TGCGCCAGCAGCCACCCTACCGGGGAGCTGTTTTTT. Residues: CASSHPTGELFF.

The chain links TRBV18 to TRBJ2-3; 9 bases are shared with TRBD2. This CDR3 is 15 amino acids long. With V trimmed by 5 bases and J by 3 bases, 6 bases remained unmatched. Per the germline V gene, CDR1 is KGHSH and CDR2 is LQKENI. Here the CDR3 DNA reads TGTGCCAGCTCAACCAAGCGGGGGGCTACAGATACGCAGTATTTT. Translating gives CASSTKRGATDTQYF.